This paragraph covers one TCR beta chain sequence. The sample comes from a study of blood T cell repertoires in COVID-19. Here immunoSEQ multiplex PCR was the method, and the copy in TCRdb shows in-frame clones only, minus some. The data show hundreds of thousands of clones, 80% to 90% seen once. Looked up from germline, CDR1 is LGHDT and CDR2 is YNNKEL (reference sequence). The CDR3 runs to 16 residues. Trimming removed 6 bases from V and 12 bases from J; junction bases left unmatched: 15. This study enrolled people aged 18 to 89 from about two dozen US geographic areas. Researchers sorted participants into cohorts using their self-reported clinical history. Recovery meant two consecutive negative NP/OP PCR tests, professional clearance, or resolved symptoms.

This sequence originates from a man aged 25-40 years who had recovered from COVID-19. This rearrangement joins TRBV3-1 (or the pseudogene TRBV3-2) to TRBJ2-1; TRBD2 agrees at 12 bases. Sequenced material: PBMCs or T cells enriched from blood (not recorded which). The DNA of the CDR3 is TGTGCCAGCAGTCCCGGGGGCGGACTAGCGGGACTGGGGCAGTTCTTC. Its translation is CASSPGGGLAGLGQFF.